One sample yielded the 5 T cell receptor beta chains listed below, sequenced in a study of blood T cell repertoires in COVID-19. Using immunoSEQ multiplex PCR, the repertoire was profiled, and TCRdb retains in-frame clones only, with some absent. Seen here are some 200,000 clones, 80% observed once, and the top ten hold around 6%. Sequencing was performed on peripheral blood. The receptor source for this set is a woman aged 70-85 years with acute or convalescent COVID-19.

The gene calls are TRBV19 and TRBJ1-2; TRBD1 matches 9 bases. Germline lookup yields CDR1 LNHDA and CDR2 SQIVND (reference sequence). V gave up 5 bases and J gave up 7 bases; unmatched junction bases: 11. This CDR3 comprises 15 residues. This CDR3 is CASSFATGGGGGYTF. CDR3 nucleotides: TGTGCCAGTAGTTTCGCGACAGGGGGTGGAGGTGGCTACACCTTC.

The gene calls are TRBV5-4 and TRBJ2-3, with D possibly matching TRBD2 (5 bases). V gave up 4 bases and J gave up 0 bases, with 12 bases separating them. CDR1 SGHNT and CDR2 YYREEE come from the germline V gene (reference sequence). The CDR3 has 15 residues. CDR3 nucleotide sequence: TGTGCCAGCAGCGCGGCTAGCTATAGCACAGATACGCAGTATTTT. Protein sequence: CASSAASYSTDTQYF.

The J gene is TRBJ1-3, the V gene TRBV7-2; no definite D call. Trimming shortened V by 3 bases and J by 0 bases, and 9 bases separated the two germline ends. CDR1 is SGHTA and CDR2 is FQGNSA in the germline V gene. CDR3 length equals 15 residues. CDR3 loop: CASSFEGHSGNTIYF. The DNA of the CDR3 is TGTGCCAGCAGCTTCGAGGGCCACTCTGGAAACACCATATATTTT.

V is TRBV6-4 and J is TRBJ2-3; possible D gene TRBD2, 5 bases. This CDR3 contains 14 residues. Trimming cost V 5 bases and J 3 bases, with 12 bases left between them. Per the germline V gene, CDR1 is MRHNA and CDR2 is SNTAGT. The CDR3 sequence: CASSPEPGTDTQYF. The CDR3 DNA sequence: TGTGCCAGCAGTCCCGAACCGGGGACAGATACGCAGTATTTT.

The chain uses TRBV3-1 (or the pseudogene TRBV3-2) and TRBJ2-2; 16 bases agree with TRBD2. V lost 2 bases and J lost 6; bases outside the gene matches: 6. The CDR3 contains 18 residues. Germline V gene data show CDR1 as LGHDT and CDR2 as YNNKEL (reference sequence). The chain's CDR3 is CASSQTGTSGRVAGELFF. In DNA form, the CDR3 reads TGTGCCAGCAGCCAAACCGGGACTAGCGGGAGGGTGGCCGGGGAGCTGTTTTTT.